This TCR beta chain came from a study of T cell responses to AZD1222 COVID-19 vaccine. The V and J ends lost 1 base and 3 bases respectively, with 13 bases between them. There are 16 residues in the CDR3. From germline, CDR1 is SEHNR and CDR2 FQNEAQ (reference sequence). Study results and caveats: Spike regions recognized by vaccine-associated CD4 TCRs spanned the protein, led by 160-218 and 743-854. The sample set comprised mostly white British donors with more females, and clonal diversity was possibly underestimated.

Regarding this clone: What it binds is unknown.

Assay used: immunoSEQ multiplex PCR; TCRdb lists only in-frame clones, some missing. Of approximately 140,000 clones listed, around 95% were seen once; the top ten hold around 1.3%. The TCR sequence derives from an adult in good health. Sequenced material: peripheral blood, taken on day 0 of AZD1222 vaccination. The J gene is TRBJ1-3, the V gene TRBV7-9; D remains ambiguous. The CDR3 loop is CASSLEGQLLGNTIYF. In DNA form, the CDR3 reads TGTGCCAGCAGCTTAGAAGGCCAGCTACTTGGAAACACCATATATTTT.